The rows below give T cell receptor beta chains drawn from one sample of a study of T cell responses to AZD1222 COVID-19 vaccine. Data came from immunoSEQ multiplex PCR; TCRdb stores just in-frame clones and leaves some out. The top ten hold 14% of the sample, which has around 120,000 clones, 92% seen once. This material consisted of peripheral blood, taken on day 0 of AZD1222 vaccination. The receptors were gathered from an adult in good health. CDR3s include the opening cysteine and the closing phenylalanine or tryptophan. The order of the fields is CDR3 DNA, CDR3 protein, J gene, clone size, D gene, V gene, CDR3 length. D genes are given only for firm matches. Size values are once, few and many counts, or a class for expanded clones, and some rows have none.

CDR3nt: TGTGCCAGCAGCGTAGTCGGGGGGCCGGGGGAAAAACTGTTTTTT; CDR3aa: CASSVVGGPGEKLFF; j_gene: TRBJ1-4; abundance: -; d_gene: -; v_gene: TRBV9; len: 15
CDR3nt: TGTGCCAGTGGGAGGGGCCTAACGAACACCGGGGAGCTGTTTTTT; CDR3aa: CASGRGLTNTGELFF; j_gene: TRBJ2-2; abundance: -; d_gene: TRBD2; v_gene: TRBV2; len: 15
CDR3nt: TGTGCCACCAGCAGAGGGTCAGGGCCATACGAGCAGTACTTC; CDR3aa: CATSRGSGPYEQYF; j_gene: TRBJ2-7; abundance: -; d_gene: -; v_gene: TRBV15; len: 14
CDR3nt: TGCGCCAGCAGAACAGCAGGGAAGAGGGCCAAGGTTAACGCTGAAGCTTTCTTT; CDR3aa: CASRTAGKRAKVNAEAFF; j_gene: TRBJ1-1; abundance: -; d_gene: -; v_gene: TRBV10-1; len: 18
CDR3nt: TGTGCCAGCAGTTCTCAGGGGAGGGATGAGCAGTTCTTC; CDR3aa: CASSSQGRDEQFF; j_gene: TRBJ2-1; abundance: -; d_gene: -; v_gene: TRBV27; len: 13
CDR3nt: TGTGCCAGCAGTGAAGGAGGGACAGGGGCGTACGAGCAGTACTTC; CDR3aa: CASSEGGTGAYEQYF; j_gene: TRBJ2-7; abundance: -; d_gene: TRBD1; v_gene: TRBV6-1; len: 15
CDR3nt: TGCAGTGCTAGTGATGGGGGGGACAATCAGCCCCAGCATTTT; CDR3aa: CSASDGGDNQPQHF; j_gene: TRBJ1-5; abundance: -; d_gene: -; v_gene: TRBV20-1; len: 14
CDR3nt: TGCGCCAGCAGCTCGGGACTAGCGGGCCCTGTAGAGCAGTTCTTC; CDR3aa: CASSSGLAGPVEQFF; j_gene: TRBJ2-1; abundance: -; d_gene: TRBD2; v_gene: TRBV5-1; len: 15
CDR3nt: TGTGCCAGCAGCTTAGCGCAGGGCCCCTACGAGCAGTACTTC; CDR3aa: CASSLAQGPYEQYF; j_gene: TRBJ2-7; abundance: many; d_gene: -; v_gene: TRBV7-8; len: 14
CDR3nt: TGTGCCGGAGGGTGGTCAGCTCAGCACACAGGTGGCTACACCTTC; CDR3aa: CAGGWSAQHTGGYTF; j_gene: TRBJ1-2; abundance: -; d_gene: -; v_gene: TRBV6-5; len: 15
CDR3nt: TGTGCCAGCAGCCTCAGCGGGGGGAACACCATATATTTT; CDR3aa: CASSLSGGNTIYF; j_gene: TRBJ1-3; abundance: -; d_gene: -; v_gene: TRBV21-1; len: 13
CDR3nt: TGTGCCAGCAGCTCCACTAGCGGCTACAATGAGCAGTTCTTC; CDR3aa: CASSSTSGYNEQFF; j_gene: TRBJ2-1; abundance: -; d_gene: TRBD2; v_gene: TRBV11-2; len: 14
CDR3nt: TGTGCCAGCAGTTACTCTGTGGGGGACACTGGAAACACCATATATTTT; CDR3aa: CASSYSVGDTGNTIYF; j_gene: TRBJ1-3; abundance: -; d_gene: -; v_gene: TRBV6-5; len: 16
CDR3nt: TGTGCCAGCAGTTTCCGGGGCCCCGATACGCAGTATTTT; CDR3aa: CASSFRGPDTQYF; j_gene: TRBJ2-3; abundance: -; d_gene: -; v_gene: TRBV28; len: 13
CDR3nt: TGTGCCACCAGCAGGGACGTGCTACCCGGACTGGGAAACACCATATATTTT; CDR3aa: CATSRDVLPGLGNTIYF; j_gene: TRBJ1-3; abundance: -; d_gene: -; v_gene: TRBV15; len: 17
CDR3nt: TGTGCCAGCAGTTACGCGGACGCCAGCTCCTACGAGCAGTACTTC; CDR3aa: CASSYADASSYEQYF; j_gene: TRBJ2-7; abundance: -; d_gene: -; v_gene: TRBV6-5; len: 15
CDR3nt: TGTGCCACCAGCAGATTCCGGAACAGGGAACCCCACACAGATACGCAGTATTTT; CDR3aa: CATSRFRNREPHTDTQYF; j_gene: TRBJ2-3; abundance: -; d_gene: -; v_gene: TRBV15; len: 18
CDR3nt: TGTGCCAGCAGTCCCCGGGACAAGTCCTACGAGCAGTACTTC; CDR3aa: CASSPRDKSYEQYF; j_gene: TRBJ2-7; abundance: -; d_gene: -; v_gene: TRBV28; len: 14
CDR3nt: TGCAGCATAATGGGAAGTGGGGCCAACGTCCTGACTTTC; CDR3aa: CSIMGSGANVLTF; j_gene: TRBJ2-6; abundance: -; d_gene: -; v_gene: TRBV29-1; len: 13
CDR3nt: TGCGCCAGCAGCCCCGGACAGGGGTTTTATGGCTACACCTTC; CDR3aa: CASSPGQGFYGYTF; j_gene: TRBJ1-2; abundance: -; d_gene: TRBD1; v_gene: TRBV5-1; len: 14
CDR3nt: TGTGCCAGCAGCTTAGATGGGACAGTCCCATATGGCTACACCTTC; CDR3aa: CASSLDGTVPYGYTF; j_gene: TRBJ1-2; abundance: once; d_gene: TRBD1; v_gene: TRBV7-2; len: 15
CDR3nt: TGTGCCAGCAGTGGAAGCCGGGACTACCAGGGAGATACGCAGTATTTT; CDR3aa: CASSGSRDYQGDTQYF; j_gene: TRBJ2-3; abundance: -; d_gene: TRBD2; v_gene: TRBV2; len: 16
CDR3nt: TGTGCCAGCAGCTTATTGTCCTCCCACAGGGACTACGAGCAGTACTTC; CDR3aa: CASSLLSSHRDYEQYF; j_gene: TRBJ2-7; abundance: -; d_gene: -; v_gene: TRBV7-8; len: 16
CDR3nt: TGTGCTAGTGGTTTGGAAGACAATGAGCAGTTCTTC; CDR3aa: CASGLEDNEQFF; j_gene: TRBJ2-1; abundance: -; d_gene: -; v_gene: TRBV12-5; len: 12
CDR3nt: TGTGCCAGCAGTTTATCGGCAATGGGAGAGACCCAGTACTTC; CDR3aa: CASSLSAMGETQYF; j_gene: TRBJ2-5; abundance: -; d_gene: -; v_gene: TRBV27; len: 14
CDR3nt: TGTGCCAGCAGTGACGAACTTCGCTCTGGAAACACCATATATTTT; CDR3aa: CASSDELRSGNTIYF; j_gene: TRBJ1-3; abundance: -; d_gene: -; v_gene: TRBV6-4; len: 15
CDR3nt: TGTGCCAGCAGTTATGGACCCCCCTATGGCTACACCTTC; CDR3aa: CASSYGPPYGYTF; j_gene: TRBJ1-2; abundance: -; d_gene: -; v_gene: TRBV28; len: 13
CDR3nt: TGCGCCAGCATGGGACAGGGCGAAGCTTTCTTT; CDR3aa: CASMGQGEAFF; j_gene: TRBJ1-1; abundance: -; d_gene: TRBD1; v_gene: TRBV10-1; len: 11